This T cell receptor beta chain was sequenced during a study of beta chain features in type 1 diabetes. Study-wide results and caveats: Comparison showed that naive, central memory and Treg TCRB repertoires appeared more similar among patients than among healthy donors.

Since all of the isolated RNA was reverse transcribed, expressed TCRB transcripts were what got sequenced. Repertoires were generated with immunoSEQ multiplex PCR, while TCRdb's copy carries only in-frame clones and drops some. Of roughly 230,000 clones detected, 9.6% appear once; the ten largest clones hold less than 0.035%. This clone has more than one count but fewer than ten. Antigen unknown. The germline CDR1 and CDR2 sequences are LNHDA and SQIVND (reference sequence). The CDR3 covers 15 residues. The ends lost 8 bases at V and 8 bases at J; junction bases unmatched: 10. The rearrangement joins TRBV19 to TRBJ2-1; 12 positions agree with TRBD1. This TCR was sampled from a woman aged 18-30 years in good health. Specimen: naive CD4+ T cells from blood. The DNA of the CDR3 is TGTGCCAGTGCAAACCGGGACAGGGGGCTGGATGAGCAGTTCTTC. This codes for CASANRDRGLDEQFF.